This entry is about one TCR beta chain. Its recognized antigen is unknown. One base away there is no much larger clone; base qualities are not given. This sample is part of a study of blood T cells in healthy people across ages (dated by TCRdb to about 2015). About the study as a whole: In model experiments, template switching captured about one uniquely barcoded TCR beta cDNA molecule for every two T cells. To track age-related changes in TCR beta repertoire diversity, the study relied on deep sequencing normalized with unique cDNA molecular identifiers. The donors were split into four age groups: young (average about 16 years), middle-aged (roughly 39), aged (approximately 60) and long-lived (over 80). To avoid experimental bias, donors of different ages were randomly spread across the sequencing lanes. Two additional independent replicas of 1 million unique cDNA reads from the same blood draw were analyzed for two donors (one aged 18 to 29 and one aged 80 or older).

The roughly 39 donors, aged 6 to 90 years, were systemically healthy Caucasian individuals from Russia. Each donor gave 8 to 10 milliliters of peripheral blood, collected into EDTA-treated Vacutainer tubes. PBMCs were isolated by Ficoll-Paque density-gradient centrifugation, with at least 6 million obtained per sample. Trizol reagent was used to extract total RNA from PBMCs, with at least 5.5 micrograms per sample. The percentages of naive CD45RAhigh/CD27high T cells were determined by flow cytometry on a PBMC aliquot from every donor. Library generation was performed with 5' RACE. The data were produced on an Illumina HiSeq 2500. A second PCR of about 6 to 11 cycles was performed with a sample-barcoded 5' primer and a J-beta primer mix. A template-switch 5' adaptor carrying 12 random nucleotides introduced a unique molecular identifier onto each TCR beta cDNA molecule. Each sample yielded at least 2.5 million CDR3-containing paired-end reads. First-strand cDNA was synthesized from all RNA with the Mint cDNA synthesis kit, primed by a TRBC-specific oligonucleotide. Following uracil-DNA glycosylase treatment, a first 18-cycle PCR with universal primers M1SS and BC2_uni_R was performed on all cDNA. As for how the authors treated the data: For normalization, 1 million high-quality reads were randomly selected from each sample, with every read carrying a distinct molecular identifier. Instead of being binned into consensus sequences, reads with shared molecular identifiers were discarded. CDR3 identification, clonotype clustering and error correction used MiTCR with a Q25 quality threshold and the strictest error-elimination algorithm. A nonparametric unseen species model using Euler transformation provided a lower-bound estimate of total TCR beta diversity. TCRdb reprocessed the public reads (quality trimming at Q25 with fastp, clone calling with MiXCR) and kept in-frame beta chains. Entries that share a CDR3 protein sequence are merged under the most common genes and DNA. The V and J calls come from TCRdb's annotation, not from the publication. Across this sample there are roughly 1.7 million distinct CDR3 sequences, with almost 35% seen only once. Together, the top ten hold over 9% of the sample.

There are 14 amino acids in the CDR3, from cysteine to phenylalanine inclusive. Only the CDR3 DNA stays, 42 bases, in frame from base 1. After removal of 6 bases from V and 8 bases from J, the junction retains 8 bases not matched to a gene. From a lookup of the germline V gene (reference sequence), CDR1 and CDR2 are SEHNR and FQNEAQ. Broad study findings and their caveats: Bulk unsorted PBMC profiling prevented conclusive comparison of naive and antigen-experienced compartments. Donor CMV infection status was unknown, potentially confounding age-related changes in expanded clonotypes. As age increased, observed TCR beta diversity per million T cells dropped in a roughly linear way, and a significant reduction was already evident by age 40. Estimates of total diversity from one million sequenced T cells were regarded as lower bounds and underestimates. There was a strong correlation between observed TCR beta diversity and the percentage of naive T cells measured by flow cytometry. Compared with the aged group, the long-lived group had more naive CD4+ T cells, fewer expanded clones and increased TCR diversity, a pattern suggesting age selection.

The sequence was collected from a woman aged 30 to 39 in good health. The specimen sequenced was blood. The V and J genes are TRBV7-9 and TRBJ1-4, with 8 central nucleotides matching TRBD1. At the DNA level, the sequence is TGTGCCAGCAGTCCAGGGGGCCATTGGGAAAAACTGTTTTTT. It codes for CASSPGGHWEKLFF.